The TCR beta chain described here comes from a study of tumor-infiltrating lymphocytes in primary liver carcinoma. About the study: Subjects consisted of male and female patients aged 30 to 69 years. With diameters of 4.2 to 10 cm, tumors were stage T1-T3 N0M0.

Making TCR beta cDNA involved roughly 0.55 ug total RNA and a constant-region primer. Slightly modified ARM-PCR, run as three nested multiplex PCR rounds, produced the TCR beta libraries. Each of the first two PCR rounds ran roughly 9 cycles with TRBV1-TRBV30 forward and C-beta reverse primers. TCRdb reprocessed the multiplex PCR reads via MiXCR and lists one record per CDR3 protein. This sample carries over 45,000 distinct CDR3 sequences, over 65% of them seen once, and the ten largest clones take around 30%. This clonotype appeared once. This CDR3 contains 15 residues. Germline V gene data show CDR1 as SGHTA and CDR2 as FQGTGA. V was pared by 0 bases and J by 3 bases, with 11 bases between. Co-extracted RNA and DNA came from 20-30 mg of unsorted bulk tissue. No treatment had been given to the patients, who were chronically infected with HBV. All tumor samples contained more than 85% viable tumor cells.

Sequencing was carried out using liver tumor tissue from sampling region 5. As for subset: tumor region T5, tumor centre. The TCR sequence derives from a man aged 35 to 55 with primary liver carcinoma and hepatitis B virus infection. J is TRBJ1-2 and V is TRBV7-3; D gene ambiguous. The DNA for the CDR3 is TGTGCCAGCAGCTTAACAGATTCAACGGACTATGGCTACACCTTC. Its protein product is CASSLTDSTDYGYTF.